This TCR beta chain was recovered during a study of CD8 T cells in ankylosing spondylitis. The study's findings and limits: Ankylosing spondylitis blood seemed to carry a telltale TCR beta motif made of several highly homologous variants.

The ends lost 4 bases at V and 3 bases at J; junction bases unmatched: 11. Per germline, CDR1 MDHEN and CDR2 SYDVKM. This CDR3 is 19 amino acids long. TCRdb re-called the 5' RACE reads through MiXCR, storing one row per CDR3 protein. The profile shows tens of thousands of distinct CDR3 sequences, approximately 8.9% of them singletons. There are many counts of this clonotype. Its antigen is not known. This receptor was taken from a male donor with ankylosing spondylitis. The sample taken for sequencing was blood, either unsorted or a sorted T cell fraction (not recorded which). The chain combines TRBV28 with TRBJ2-1; 14 bases agree with TRBD2. This chain's CDR3 is CASSSPGTSGSGGYNEQFF. The CDR3 coding sequence is TGTGCCAGCAGTTCGCCCGGGACTAGCGGGAGTGGGGGCTACAATGAGCAGTTCTTC.